This T cell receptor (beta chain) was obtained from a study of T cells in Graves' hyperthyroidism and ophthalmopathy. Study details: Before any treatment, at initial diagnosis, peripheral blood was collected.

V lost 1 base, J lost 5 bases, and 8 bases stayed unmatched. From germline, CDR1 is SGHRS and CDR2 YFSETQ. CDR3 length: 15 residues. This clonotype was counted many times. Used for diagnoses were clinical symptoms, serum thyroxine and TRAb, thyroid ultrasound and orbital computed tomography. Regions amplified from RNA transcripts were the TCR beta CDR3 regions. RT-PCR in the first round (using the HTBI primer set) targeted the TCR CDR3. TCRdb passed the multiplex PCR reads through MiXCR, listing each CDR3 protein once. The sample contains about 520,000 distinct CDR3 sequences, approximately 25% of which appear only once.

This clonotype was sampled from a woman between 25 and 40 years old with Graves' ophthalmopathy. The sequenced sample consisted of blood. The chain combines TRBV5-1 with TRBJ1-2; TRBD1 matches at 7 bases. The CDR3 bases are TGCGCCAGCAGCTTGAACACAGGGGTTGGGTATGGCTACACCTTC. Protein: CASSLNTGVGYGYTF.